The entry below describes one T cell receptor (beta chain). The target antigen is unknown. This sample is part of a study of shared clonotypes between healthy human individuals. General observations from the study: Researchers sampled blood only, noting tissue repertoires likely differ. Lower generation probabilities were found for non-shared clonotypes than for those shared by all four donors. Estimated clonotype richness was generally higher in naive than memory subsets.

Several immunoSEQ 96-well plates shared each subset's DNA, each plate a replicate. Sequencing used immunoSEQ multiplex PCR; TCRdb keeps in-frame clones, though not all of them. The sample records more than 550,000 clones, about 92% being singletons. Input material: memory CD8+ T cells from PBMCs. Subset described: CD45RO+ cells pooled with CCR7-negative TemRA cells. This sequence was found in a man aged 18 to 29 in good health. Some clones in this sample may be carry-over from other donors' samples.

CDR3 in amino acids: CSARGTGGKETQYF. The CDR3 nucleotides read TGCAGCGCGAGAGGGACAGGGGGCAAAGAGACCCAGTACTTC. The chain employs TRBV29-1 and TRBJ2-5; 12 positions agree with TRBD1. J gave up 3 bases and V 7 bases, and 6 bases lay outside the gene matches. The CDR3 consists of 14 residues. Germline CDR1 is SQVTM and CDR2 is ANQGSEA.